This record concerns one T cell receptor (beta chain) sequence. This record comes from a study of blood T cell repertoires in COVID-19. Data came from immunoSEQ multiplex PCR; TCRdb stores just in-frame clones and leaves some out. The sample has about 240,000 clones; over 80% are singletons. Germline V gene lookup returns CDR1 MGHRA and CDR2 YSYEKL. V gave up 1 base and J gave up 5 bases, with 14 bases separating them. There are 15 residues in the CDR3. The receptor was derived from a man aged 25 to 45 who had recovered from COVID-19. This chain connects TRBV4-1 to TRBJ1-1; D might be TRBD1 (5 bases). The source material was peripheral blood. CDR3 residues: CASSQVWGPRTEAFF. The CDR3 DNA follows: TGCGCCAGCAGCCAAGTGTGGGGCCCGAGGACTGAAGCTTTCTTT.